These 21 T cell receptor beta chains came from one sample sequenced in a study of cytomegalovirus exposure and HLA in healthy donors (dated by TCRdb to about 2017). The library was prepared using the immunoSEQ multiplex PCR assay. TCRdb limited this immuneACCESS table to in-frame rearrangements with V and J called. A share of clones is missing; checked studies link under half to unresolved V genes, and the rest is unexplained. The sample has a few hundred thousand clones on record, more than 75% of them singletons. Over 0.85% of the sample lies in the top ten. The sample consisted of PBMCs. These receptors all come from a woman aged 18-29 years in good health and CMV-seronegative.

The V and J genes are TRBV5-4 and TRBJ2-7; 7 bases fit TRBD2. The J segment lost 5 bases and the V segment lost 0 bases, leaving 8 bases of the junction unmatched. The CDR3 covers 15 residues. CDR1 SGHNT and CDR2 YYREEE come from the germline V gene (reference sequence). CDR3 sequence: CASSLAVGGPHEQYF. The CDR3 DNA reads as TGTGCCAGCAGCTTGGCTGTGGGAGGGCCCCACGAGCAGTACTTC.

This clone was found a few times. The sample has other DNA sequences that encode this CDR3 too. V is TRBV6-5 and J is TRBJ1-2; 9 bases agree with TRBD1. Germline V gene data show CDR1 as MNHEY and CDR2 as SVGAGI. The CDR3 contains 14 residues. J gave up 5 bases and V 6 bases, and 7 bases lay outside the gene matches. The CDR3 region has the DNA TGTGCCAGCAGCCGAGACAGGGGGGTATATGGCTACACCTTC. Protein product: CASSRDRGVYGYTF.

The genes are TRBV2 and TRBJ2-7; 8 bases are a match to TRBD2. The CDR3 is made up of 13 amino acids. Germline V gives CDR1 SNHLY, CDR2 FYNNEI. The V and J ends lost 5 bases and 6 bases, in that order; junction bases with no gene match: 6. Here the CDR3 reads CASSKSREGEQYF. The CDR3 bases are TGTGCCAGCAGTAAAAGCCGGGAGGGCGAGCAGTACTTC.

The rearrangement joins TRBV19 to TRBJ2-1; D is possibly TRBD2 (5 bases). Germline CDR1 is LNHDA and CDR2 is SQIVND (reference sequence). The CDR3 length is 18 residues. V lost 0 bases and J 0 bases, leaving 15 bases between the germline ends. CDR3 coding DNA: TGTGCCAGTAGTATAGATCTATCTCAGCGGAGCTCCTACAATGAGCAGTTCTTC. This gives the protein CASSIDLSQRSSYNEQFF.

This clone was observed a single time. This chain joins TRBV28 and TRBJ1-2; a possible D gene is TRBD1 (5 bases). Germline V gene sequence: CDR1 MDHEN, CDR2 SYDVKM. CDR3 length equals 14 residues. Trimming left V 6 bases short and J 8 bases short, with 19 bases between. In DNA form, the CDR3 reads TGTGCCAGCAGCCTGTTCAGGGTCTTGGACGGCTACACCTTC. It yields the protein CASSLFRVLDGYTF.

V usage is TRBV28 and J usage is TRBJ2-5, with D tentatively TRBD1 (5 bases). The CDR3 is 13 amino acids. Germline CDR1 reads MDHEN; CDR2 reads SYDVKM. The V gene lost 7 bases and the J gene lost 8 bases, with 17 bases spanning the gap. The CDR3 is CASKRGPPATQYF. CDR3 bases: TGTGCCAGCAAAAGGGGCCCGCCCGCCACCCAGTACTTC.

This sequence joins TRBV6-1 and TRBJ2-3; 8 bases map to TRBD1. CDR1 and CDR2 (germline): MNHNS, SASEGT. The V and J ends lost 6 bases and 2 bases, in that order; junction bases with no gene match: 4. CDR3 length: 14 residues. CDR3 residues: CASRDRANTDTQYF. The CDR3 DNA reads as TGTGCCAGCAGGGACAGGGCCAACACAGATACGCAGTATTTT.

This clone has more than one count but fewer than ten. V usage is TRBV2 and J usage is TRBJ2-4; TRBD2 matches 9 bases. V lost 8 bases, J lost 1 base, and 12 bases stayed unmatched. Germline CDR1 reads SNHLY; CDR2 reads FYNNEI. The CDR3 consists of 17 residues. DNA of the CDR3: TGTGCCAGCGGGGTAGCGGGAGAGGGGGCGGCCAAAAACATTCAGTACTTC. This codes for CASGVAGEGAAKNIQYF.

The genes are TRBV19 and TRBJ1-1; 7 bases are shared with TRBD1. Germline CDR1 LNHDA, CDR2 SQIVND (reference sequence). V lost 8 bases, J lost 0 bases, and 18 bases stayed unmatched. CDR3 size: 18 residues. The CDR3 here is CASSQLEGASLMNTEAFF. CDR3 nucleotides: TGTGCCAGTTCTCAACTCGAGGGGGCGTCCCTAATGAACACTGAAGCTTTCTTT.

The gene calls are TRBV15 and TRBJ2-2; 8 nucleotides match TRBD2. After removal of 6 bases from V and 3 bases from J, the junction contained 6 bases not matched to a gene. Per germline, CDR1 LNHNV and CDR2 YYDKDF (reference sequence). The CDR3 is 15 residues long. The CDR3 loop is CATSSGTRDTGELFF. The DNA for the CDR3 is TGTGCCACCAGTTCCGGGACTAGGGACACCGGGGAGCTGTTTTTT.

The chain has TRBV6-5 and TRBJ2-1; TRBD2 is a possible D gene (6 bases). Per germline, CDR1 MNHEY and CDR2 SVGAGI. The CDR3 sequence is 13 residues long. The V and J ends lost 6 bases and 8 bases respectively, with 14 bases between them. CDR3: CASRLTSMDEQFF. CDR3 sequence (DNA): TGTGCCAGCAGGTTGACTAGTATGGATGAGCAGTTCTTC.

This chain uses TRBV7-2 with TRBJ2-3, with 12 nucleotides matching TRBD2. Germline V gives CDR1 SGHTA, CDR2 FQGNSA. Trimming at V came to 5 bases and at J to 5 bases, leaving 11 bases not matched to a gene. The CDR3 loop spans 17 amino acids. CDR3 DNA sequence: TGTGCCAGCAGCCGCCGGACTAGCGGGATACAAGGAGATACGCAGTATTTT. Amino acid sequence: CASSRRTSGIQGDTQYF.

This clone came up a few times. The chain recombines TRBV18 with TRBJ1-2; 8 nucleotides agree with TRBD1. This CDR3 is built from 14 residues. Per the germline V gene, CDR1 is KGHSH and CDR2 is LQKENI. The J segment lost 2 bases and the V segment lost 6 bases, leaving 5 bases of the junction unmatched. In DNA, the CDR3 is TGTGCCAGCTCTTCCCAGGGGGCCAACTATGGCTACACCTTC. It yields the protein CASSSQGANYGYTF.

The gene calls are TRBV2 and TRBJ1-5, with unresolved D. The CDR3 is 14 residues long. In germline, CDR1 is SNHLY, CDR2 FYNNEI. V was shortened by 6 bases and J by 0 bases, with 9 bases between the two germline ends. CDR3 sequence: CASRIRNSNQPQHF. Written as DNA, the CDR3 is TGTGCCAGCAGGATCAGAAATAGCAATCAGCCCCAGCATTTT.

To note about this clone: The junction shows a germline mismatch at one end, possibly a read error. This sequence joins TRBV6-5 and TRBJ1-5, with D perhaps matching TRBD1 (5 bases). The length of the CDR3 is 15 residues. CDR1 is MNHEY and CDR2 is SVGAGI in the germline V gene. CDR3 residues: CASSYSRHGHHALDF. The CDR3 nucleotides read TGTGCCAGCAGTTACTCCAGACACGGACATCACGCCCTGGATTTT.

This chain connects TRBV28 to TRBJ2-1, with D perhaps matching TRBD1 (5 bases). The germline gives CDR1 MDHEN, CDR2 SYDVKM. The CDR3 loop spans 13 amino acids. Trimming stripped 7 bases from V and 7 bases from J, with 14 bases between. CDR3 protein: CASTRQQVNEQFF. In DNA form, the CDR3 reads TGTGCCAGCACCCGACAGCAGGTGAATGAGCAGTTCTTC.

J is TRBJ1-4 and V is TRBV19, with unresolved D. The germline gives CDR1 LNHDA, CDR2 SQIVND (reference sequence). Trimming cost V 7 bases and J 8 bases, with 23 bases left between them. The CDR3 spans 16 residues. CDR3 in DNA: TGTGCCAGTACCCACTCCGGGGTAACGAAGTGGGAAAAACTGTTTTTT. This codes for CASTHSGVTKWEKLFF.

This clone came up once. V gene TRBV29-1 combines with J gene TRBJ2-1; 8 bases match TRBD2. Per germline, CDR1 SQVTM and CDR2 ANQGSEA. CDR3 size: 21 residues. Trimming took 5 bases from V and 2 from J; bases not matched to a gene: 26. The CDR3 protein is CSVRDSLRSRSREGAYNEQFF. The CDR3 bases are TGCAGCGTTCGAGACAGTCTCCGGAGTCGGTCTCGGGAGGGGGCCTACAATGAGCAGTTCTTC.

The chain's CDR3 is CASSAGNTEAFF. The CDR3 nucleotides are TGTGCCAGCAGCGCGGGGAACACTGAAGCTTTCTTT. The chain carries TRBV2 and TRBJ1-1; no firm D call. Trimming left V 6 bases short and J 1 base short, with 6 bases between. The length of the CDR3 is 12 residues. Looked up from germline, CDR1 is SNHLY and CDR2 is FYNNEI. The variable domain in full, completed from reference TRBV2 and TRBJ1-1, reads EPEVTQTPSHQVTQMGQEVILRCVPISNHLYFYWYRQILGQKVEFLVSFYNNEISEKSEIFDDQFSVERPDGSNFTLKIRSTKLEDSAMYFCASSAGNTEAFFGQGTRLTVV.

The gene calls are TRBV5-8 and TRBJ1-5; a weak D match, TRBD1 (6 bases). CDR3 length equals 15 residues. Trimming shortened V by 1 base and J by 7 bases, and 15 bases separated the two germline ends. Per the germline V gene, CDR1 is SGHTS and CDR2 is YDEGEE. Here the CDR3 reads CASSLFQGRGQPQHF. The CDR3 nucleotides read TGTGCCAGCAGCTTGTTCCAGGGGCGTGGACAGCCCCAGCATTTT.

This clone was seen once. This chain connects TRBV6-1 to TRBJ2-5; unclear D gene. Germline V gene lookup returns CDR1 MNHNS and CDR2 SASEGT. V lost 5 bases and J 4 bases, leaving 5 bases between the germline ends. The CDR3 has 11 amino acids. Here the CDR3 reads CASSSGETQYF. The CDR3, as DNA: TGTGCCAGCAGTTCCGGAGAGACCCAGTACTTC.